One and the same sample provided the 30 T cell receptor beta chains below, sequenced in a study of cytomegalovirus exposure and HLA in healthy donors. The PCR contained 60 Vbeta and 13 Jbeta primers. The data were produced by immunoSEQ multiplex PCR, yet TCRdb's version contains in-frame clones alone and is incomplete. The sample gives a few hundred thousand clones, 82% of which show up once; roughly 0.58% is in the top ten. The material sequenced was PBMCs. The source of these receptors is a middle-aged woman in good health and CMV-seronegative.

This clone has just one count. This chain joins TRBV5-6 and TRBJ1-5; tentatively, D is TRBD1 (5 bases). Trimming removed 4 bases from V and 6 bases from J, with 17 bases in between. Germline loops: CDR1 SGHDT, CDR2 YYEEEE. The CDR3 loop spans 15 amino acids. CDR3 loop: CASSADGLRGQPQHF. CDR3 in DNA: TGTGCCAGCAGCGCAGACGGTCTTAGGGGTCAGCCCCAGCATTTT.

The rearrangement uses TRBV6-6 and TRBJ2-3; 9 positions match TRBD2. CDR1 and CDR2 from the germline V gene are MNHNY and SVGAGI (reference sequence). The CDR3 has 15 amino acids. Trimming at V came to 8 bases and at J to 5 bases, leaving 11 bases not matched to a gene. CDR3 sequence: CASLLTSGPQDTQYF. The CDR3 DNA reads TGTGCCAGCCTACTCACTAGCGGGCCACAAGATACGCAGTATTTT.

The V gene is TRBV7-8, the J gene TRBJ1-6; 8 bases are shared with TRBD1. Germline V gene data show CDR1 as SGHVS and CDR2 as FQNEAQ. After removal of 3 bases from V and 0 bases from J, the junction contained 1 base not matched to a gene. CDR3 length: 16 residues. The CDR3 nucleotides read TGTGCCAGCAGCTTGACAGGGGCCTCCTATAATTCACCCCTCCACTTT. It specifies CASSLTGASYNSPLHF.

The genes are TRBV2 and TRBJ2-3; 8 bases match TRBD2. With V trimmed by 3 bases and J by 0 bases, 5 bases remained unmatched. The germline V gene encodes CDR1 SNHLY and CDR2 FYNNEI. This CDR3 contains 16 residues. CDR3 DNA: TGTGCCAGCAGTGAGCGGGGGGCGACTAGCACAGATACGCAGTATTTT. Translation gives CASSERGATSTDTQYF.

The chain is built from TRBV9 and TRBJ1-1; weak D call: TRBD1 (6 bases). The CDR3 has 14 amino acids. The V gene's germline CDR1 is SGDLS and CDR2 YYNGEE. V was cut by 4 bases and J by 3 bases, with 13 bases left in between. This chain's CDR3 is CASSPYRDDTEAFF. CDR3 bases: TGTGCCAGCAGCCCATACAGGGACGACACTGAAGCTTTCTTT.

This chain connects TRBV10-1 to TRBJ2-2, with 8 bases lining up with TRBD1. The CDR3 loop spans 16 amino acids. V was pared by 3 bases and J by 5 bases, with 8 bases of the junction left unmatched. CDR1 is WNHNN, CDR2 SYGVQD, per germline (reference sequence). The CDR3, as DNA: TGCGCCAGCAGTGATCAACGGACAGGGAAGACCGGGGAGCTGTTTTTT. Protein product: CASSDQRTGKTGELFF.

This clone was seen just once. The chain uses TRBV27 and TRBJ2-1; 8 bases align to TRBD2. Germline assignment: CDR1 MNHEY and CDR2 SMNVEV (reference sequence). V was clipped by 4 bases and J by 7 bases; unmatched bases: 12. This CDR3 has 16 amino acids. CDR3 sequence: CASSSQGLAYVNEQFF. For the CDR3, the DNA is TGTGCCAGCAGTTCGCAAGGACTAGCTTATGTGAATGAGCAGTTCTTC.

This CDR3 is CASSLDAGLAGGRGHNEQFF. DNA of the CDR3: TGTGCCAGCAGTTTAGATGCGGGACTAGCGGGGGGCAGGGGACACAATGAGCAGTTCTTC. V and J are TRBV27 and TRBJ2-1; 15 bases are a match to TRBD2. With V trimmed by 2 bases and J by 5 bases, 13 bases remained unmatched. The CDR3 is made up of 20 amino acids. Germline V gene sequence: CDR1 MNHEY, CDR2 SMNVEV (reference sequence).

V gene TRBV5-1 combines with J gene TRBJ2-3; 13 bases line up with TRBD2. This CDR3 is built from 18 residues. The J segment lost 3 bases and the V segment lost 0 bases, leaving 7 bases of the junction unmatched. Looked up from germline, CDR1 is SGHRS and CDR2 is YFSETQ. CDR3 loop: CASSLGWTSGGTTDTQYF. CDR3 coding DNA: TGCGCCAGCAGCTTGGGTTGGACTAGCGGGGGTACAACAGATACGCAGTATTTT.

The CDR3, as DNA: TGTGCCAGCACGGGACTAGCGGGAGACAATGAGCAGTTCTTC. Its protein product is CASTGLAGDNEQFF. This chain joins TRBV10-3 and TRBJ2-1, with 14 bases aligning to TRBD2. The CDR3 has 14 amino acids. Germline V gene lookup returns CDR1 ENHRY and CDR2 SYGVKD. V lost 10 bases and J lost 5; bases outside the gene matches: 4.

This chain links TRBV6-5 with TRBJ2-7, with D possibly TRBD1 on 5 matching bases. The CDR3 extends over 14 amino acids. Germline CDR1 and CDR2: MNHEY and SVGAGI. Trimming left V 5 bases short and J 1 base short, with 12 bases between. CDR3 sequence reads: CASSRQTTSYEQYF. CDR3 coding DNA: TGTGCCAGCAGTCGACAGACCACGTCCTACGAGCAGTACTTC.

The J gene is TRBJ1-1, the V gene TRBV11-2; D is ambiguous. V gave up 4 bases and J gave up 3 bases, with 15 bases separating them. From germline, CDR1 is SGHAT and CDR2 FQNNGV. The CDR3 consists of 15 residues. CDR3: CASSSIGWGDTEAFF. In DNA, the CDR3 is TGTGCCAGCAGCTCGATAGGATGGGGAGACACTGAAGCTTTCTTT.

This clone was counted a single time. The V call is TRBV6-5, the J call TRBJ1-1; the D gene is possibly TRBD1 (5 bases). There are 15 residues in the CDR3. Germline CDR1 MNHEY, CDR2 SVGAGI. Trimming removed 6 bases at V and 4 bases at J, with 18 bases between. The CDR3 protein is CASSYPAQGGTEAFF. The CDR3 nucleotides read TGTGCCAGCAGCTACCCTGCCCAGGGTGGCACTGAAGCTTTCTTT.

The chain combines TRBV7-3 with TRBJ1-1; 8 bases match TRBD1. CDR1 and CDR2 from the germline V gene are SGHTA and FQGTGA. Trimming cost V 8 bases and J 2 bases; bases outside gene matches: 7. This CDR3 region has 14 residues. DNA of the CDR3: TGTGCCAGCCAGGGGACAGGTACCAACACTGAAGCTTTCTTT. Translation: CASQGTGTNTEAFF. Full variable domain (outside the CDR3, taken from reference TRBV7-3 and TRBJ1-1): GAGVSQTPSNKVTEKGKYVELRCDPISGHTALYWYRQSLGQGPEFLIYFQGTGAADDSGLPNDRFFAVRPEGSVSTLKIQRTERGDSAVYLCASQGTGTNTEAFFGQGTRLTVV.

This rearrangement joins TRBV5-1 to TRBJ1-1, with D unclear. Germline V gene lookup returns CDR1 SGHRS and CDR2 YFSETQ. The V gene lost 0 bases and the J gene lost 0 bases, with 12 bases spanning the gap. The CDR3 consists of 16 residues. CDR3 nucleotide sequence: TGCGCCAGCAGCTTGGTACTCCAACCGTTGAACACTGAAGCTTTCTTT. As protein: CASSLVLQPLNTEAFF. Based on the CDR3 plus reference TRBV5-1 and TRBJ1-1, the full variable domain is KAGVTQTPRYLIKTRGQQVTLSCSPISGHRSVSWYQQTPGQGLQFLFEYFSETQRNKGNFPGRFSGRQFSNSRSEMNVSTLELGDSALYLCASSLVLQPLNTEAFFGQGTRLTVV.

This sequence joins TRBV19 and TRBJ2-4; D is perhaps TRBD2 (5 bases). The CDR3 length is 15 residues. The ends were cut back, 0 bases at V and 3 bases at J, with 9 bases in the middle. The germline gives CDR1 LNHDA, CDR2 SQIVND (reference sequence). This CDR3 is CASSIDSGLKNIQYF. Written as DNA, the CDR3 is TGTGCCAGTAGTATAGATTCAGGACTCAAAAACATTCAGTACTTC.

This chain connects TRBV5-4 to TRBJ2-7, with 8 bases matching TRBD2. CDR3 length: 15 residues. The germline CDR1 and CDR2 sequences are SGHNT and YYREEE (reference sequence). The J segment lost 7 bases and the V segment lost 2 bases, leaving 11 bases of the junction unmatched. CDR3 coding DNA: TGTGCCAGCAGCTTCTGGACGGGGGGGCCAGGGGAGCAGTACTTC. Translated, it gives CASSFWTGGPGEQYF.

This chain joins TRBV10-3 and TRBJ2-1; 7 bases are a match to TRBD2. The germline CDR1 and CDR2 sequences are ENHRY and SYGVKD. The CDR3 covers 16 residues. V shed 4 bases and J 8 bases; nucleotides not matched to a gene: 14. Written as DNA, the CDR3 is TGTGCCATCAGTGGCCCTAGAAAAGCGGGGCCGGATGAGCAGTTCTTC. It specifies CAISGPRKAGPDEQFF.

This rearrangement joins TRBV30 to TRBJ2-6, with a weak D call TRBD1 (6 bases). Germline-derived CDR1 and CDR2 are GTSNPN and SVGIG (reference sequence). Deletions cut 4 bases from V and 4 bases from J, with 17 bases between. This CDR3 is 16 amino acids long. The CDR3 nucleotides are TGTGCCTGGACTCAGGGGCCCCCCCGAGGGGCCAACGTCCTGACTTTC. This sequence encodes CAWTQGPPRGANVLTF.

The V and J genes are TRBV19 and TRBJ1-4; TRBD1 agrees at 7 bases. Germline loops: CDR1 LNHDA, CDR2 SQIVND (reference sequence). The CDR3 covers 20 residues. Germline trimming cut 3 bases from V and 3 bases from J; bases unmatched to any gene: 19. CDR3 sequence reads: CASSIYWPNRGPASNEKLFF. Here the CDR3 DNA reads TGTGCCAGTAGTATTTATTGGCCCAACAGGGGACCTGCGTCTAATGAAAAACTGTTTTTT. Looking up the rest from reference TRBV19 and TRBJ1-4 gives the full variable domain: DGGITQSPKYLFRKEGQNVTLSCEQNLNHDAMYWYRQDPGQGLRLIYYSQIVNDFQKGDIAEGYSVSREKKESFPLTVTSAQKNPTAFYLCASSIYWPNRGPASNEKLFFGSGTQLSVL.

V usage is TRBV5-4 and J usage is TRBJ2-3; no definite D call. Germline V CDR1 and CDR2: SGHNT, YYREEE (reference sequence). This CDR3 region has 16 residues. With 4 bases removed from V and 0 bases from J, the gap between germline ends came to 15 bases. The CDR3 DNA reads TGTGCCAGCAGCGCCCCTCAGATAGCTAGCACAGATACGCAGTATTTT. Residues: CASSAPQIASTDTQYF. Together with reference TRBV5-4 and TRBJ2-3, the CDR3 gives the full variable domain: ETGVTQSPTHLIKTRGQQVTLRCSSQSGHNTVSWYQQALGQGPQFIFQYYREEENGRGNFPPRFSGLQFPNYSSELNVNALELDDSALYLCASSAPQIASTDTQYFGPGTRLTVL.

The chain recombines TRBV2 with TRBJ2-3; TRBD1 matches 7 bases. The CDR3 spans 13 residues. Germline CDR1 is SNHLY and CDR2 is FYNNEI. The trim removed 4 bases at V and 5 bases at J, leaving 3 bases unmatched. CDR3 in amino acids: CASSAGTVDTQYF. The CDR3 bases are TGTGCCAGCAGTGCCGGGACAGTAGATACGCAGTATTTT.

Comment on this clone: One end of the junction does not line up with germline, which may come from a read error. This chain connects TRBV7-2 to TRBJ2-6, with a weak D call TRBD1 (6 bases). This CDR3 comprises 14 residues. Germline V lookup: CDR1 SGHTA, CDR2 FQGNSA. CDR3 nucleotide sequence: TGTGCCAGCAGCTTGATACTAGGGGGCAACGTCCTGACTTTC. It translates to CASSLILGGNVLTF.

V usage is TRBV7-3 and J usage is TRBJ1-2; D is ambiguous. Germline V gene sequence: CDR1 SGHTA, CDR2 FQGTGA. Between the trimmed V and J ends, which lost 8 bases and 2 bases, there was a span of 6 bases. The CDR3 contains 11 residues. CDR3 protein: CASSGNYGYTF. The CDR3, as DNA: TGTGCCAGCTCGGGAAACTATGGCTACACCTTC.

For this clone: One end of the junction fails to match germline, which may point to a read error. The chain is built from TRBV30 and TRBJ1-1; TRBD1 matches 10 bases. The CDR3 is made up of 12 amino acids. Germline CDR1 GTSNPN, CDR2 SVGIG (reference sequence). CDR3 bases: TGTGCCTCGGGACAGGGGAACGCTGAAGCTTTCTTT. It yields the protein CASGQGNAEAFF.

The genes are TRBV29-1 and TRBJ1-2, with D uncertain. The CDR3 loop spans 14 amino acids. Trimming cost V 4 bases and J 2 bases, with 14 bases left between them. From germline, CDR1 is SQVTM and CDR2 ANQGSEA. The CDR3 DNA is TGCAGCGTTGCTCACTACCCGTTCAACTATGGCTACACCTTC. Residues: CSVAHYPFNYGYTF. Together with reference TRBV29-1 and TRBJ1-2, the CDR3 gives the full variable domain: SAVISQKPSRDICQRGTSLTIQCQVDSQVTMMFWYRQQPGQSLTLIATANQGSEATYESGFVIDKFPISRPNLTFSTLTVSNMSPEDSSIYLCSVAHYPFNYGYTFGSGTRLTVV.

This clone was counted a single time. This chain links TRBV5-1 with TRBJ1-3, with D unclear. Germline CDR1 SGHRS, CDR2 YFSETQ. This CDR3 spans 14 amino acids. V dropped 2 bases and J dropped 0 bases, with 6 bases sitting between them. CDR3 protein: CASSFGGSGNTIYF. The CDR3 region has the DNA TGCGCCAGCAGCTTCGGTGGCTCTGGAAACACCATATATTTT.

The chain employs TRBV7-6 and TRBJ2-7; tentative D call: TRBD1 (5 bases). V lost 3 bases, J lost 3 bases, and 6 bases lay in between. Germline V CDR1 and CDR2: SGHVS, FNYEAQ. The CDR3 sequence is 12 residues long. DNA of the CDR3: TGTGCCAGCAGCTTCGACAGCTACGAGCAGTACTTC. Amino acid sequence: CASSFDSYEQYF. The complete variable domain, with remaining parts taken from reference TRBV7-6 and TRBJ2-7, reads GAGVSQSPRYKVTKRGQDVALRCDPISGHVSLYWYRQALGQGPEFLTYFNYEAQQDKSGLPNDRFSAERPEGSISTLTIQRTEQRDSAMYRCASSFDSYEQYFGPGTRLTVT.

The chain employs TRBV19 and TRBJ2-3; 7 nucleotides agree with TRBD1. V shed 7 bases, J shed 4 bases, and the junction held 5 bases outside the gene matches. CDR1 LNHDA and CDR2 SQIVND come from the germline V gene (reference sequence). The CDR3 loop spans 13 amino acids. CDR3 region: CASTRQGADTQYF. The CDR3 bases are TGTGCCAGTACTCGCCAGGGGGCAGATACGCAGTATTTT.

This sequence joins TRBV7-3 and TRBJ2-2; D uncertain. V was shortened by 2 bases and J by 1 base, with 8 bases between the two germline ends. This CDR3 has 15 amino acids. Germline V gene data show CDR1 as SGHTA and CDR2 as FQGTGA. The CDR3 DNA follows: TGTGCCAGCAGCTTACATTCCCAGAACACCGGGGAGCTGTTTTTT. It specifies CASSLHSQNTGELFF.